This T cell receptor beta chain was sequenced for a study of lymphopenia after photon versus proton radiotherapy (dated by TCRdb to about 2019). For context, the study as a whole: The immunological effects of photon versus proton radiation therapy were compared in patients with gastrointestinal tumors who developed high-grade lymphopenia. The study was designed to characterize how the impact on the immune system differs between the two radiation modalities. A cohort of around 18 patients with gastrointestinal tumors who received either photon or proton therapy and subsequently developed lymphopenia was included.

From cysteine to phenylalanine, the CDR3 is 15 amino acids long. CDR3 DNA only is kept here, 45 bases in frame from base 1. As encoded in the germline V gene (reference sequence), CDR1 is SEHNR while CDR2 is FQNEAQ. From V the trimming removes 1 base and from J it removes 8 bases, while the gene matches leave 5 bases of the junction unaccounted for. Library construction relied on the immunoSEQ multiplex PCR assay. Deep sequencing of rearranged TCR beta loci, alongside multiparametric flow cytometry, was used to profile T cell repertoires. Imported from immuneACCESS, the table was reduced by TCRdb to in-frame sequences with V and J called. These copies leave out some clones; in studies compared against another copy, an unresolved V gene accounts for under half, and the cause of the remainder is not known. The sample table shows 50,000 to 75,000 clones, and approximately 83% are seen once. 2% to 3% of the sample is taken by the ten largest.

This clone was observed a few times. The antigen this receptor binds is unknown. No much larger clonotype is one base removed from it; base qualities were not supplied. Results and caveats for the whole study, not just this receptor: Relative stability during treatment was observed in proton-treated patients, whereas loss of naive T cells and TCR diversity and gain of effector/memory populations were observed in photon-treated patients. Among patients across the cohort who died, overall survival time showed an inverse correlation with a larger post-nadir drop in TCR diversity. The survival association was assessed only in patients who died, and better survival with proton therapy was presented by the authors as a possibility rather than a demonstrated result. Once the lymphocyte count had reached its nadir, the repertoires of photon-treated patients showed oligoclonal expansion, particularly of CD8+ Temra cells, and this expansion drove the decline in diversity.

In this chain, TRBV7-9 is recombined with TRBJ1-4; 9 of the junction bases match TRBD1. The TCR comes from a man in his forties with gastric cancer. Sequences were derived from peripheral blood, sampled from a patient treated with photon-based radiotherapy. At the DNA level, the sequence is TGTGCCAGCAGCTTAGTATACAGGGGGCGAGAAAAACTGTTTTTT. The translation is CASSLVYRGREKLFF.